This T cell receptor (beta chain) was captured by sequencing in a study of T-cell memory formation after mild COVID-19. Turning to the study itself: Clusters of TCRs were largely donor specific.

TCRdb itself ran the 5' RACE reads through MiXCR, one entry per CDR3 protein. The table shows more than 450,000 distinct CDR3 sequences, with more than 15% occurring only once. Findings of the study overall: Contracting CD4+ clones were located mainly in CM and EM, and CD8+ clones in EMRA. Some clones that responded turned up in pre-infection memory, which suggests that cross-reactive memory joined in. Clones shrinking between day 15 and 85 showed a balanced CD4/CD8 split, and those that grew later tilted toward CD4+.

This clonotype came up a few times. Antigen: not known. This TCR came from an adult woman who had mild COVID-19 (a few samples of this study predate the infection). Cell type and time point are not known. Material for sequencing was PBMCs or a T cell subset sorted from them (not recorded which).

CDR3 region: CASSLKRPRQGAWYEQYF. CDR3 coding DNA: TGTGCCAGCAGTTTAAAGCGCCCGCGACAGGGGGCTTGGTACGAGCAGTACTTC. This chain joins TRBV27 and TRBJ2-7, with 10 bases aligning to TRBD1. Germline-derived CDR1 and CDR2 are MNHEY and SMNVEV (reference sequence). This CDR3 is 18 amino acids long. Trimming removed 2 bases from V and 4 bases from J; junction bases left unmatched: 14.